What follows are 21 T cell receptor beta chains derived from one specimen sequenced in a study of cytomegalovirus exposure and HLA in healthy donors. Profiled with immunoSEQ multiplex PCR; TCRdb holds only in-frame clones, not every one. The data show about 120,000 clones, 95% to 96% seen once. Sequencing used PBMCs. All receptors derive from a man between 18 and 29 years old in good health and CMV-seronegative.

CDR3 loop: CASSSGQGADTQYF. For the CDR3, the DNA is TGTGCCAGCAGCAGTGGACAGGGAGCAGATACGCAGTATTTT. This rearrangement joins TRBV11-3 to TRBJ2-3, with 8 bases aligning to TRBD1. This CDR3 is built from 14 residues. CDR1 and CDR2 from the germline V gene are SGHNT and YENEEA. Trimming at V came to 5 bases and at J to 4 bases, leaving 5 bases not matched to a gene.

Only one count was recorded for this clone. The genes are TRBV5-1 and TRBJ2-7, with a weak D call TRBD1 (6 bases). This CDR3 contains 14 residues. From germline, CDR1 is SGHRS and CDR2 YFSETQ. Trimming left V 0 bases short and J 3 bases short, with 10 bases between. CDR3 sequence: CASSLGQANYEQYF. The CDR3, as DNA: TGCGCCAGCAGCTTGGGACAGGCCAACTACGAGCAGTACTTC.

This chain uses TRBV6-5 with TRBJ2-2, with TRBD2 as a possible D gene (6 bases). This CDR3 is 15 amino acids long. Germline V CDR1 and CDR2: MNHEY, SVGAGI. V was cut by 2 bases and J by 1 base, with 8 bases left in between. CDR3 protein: CASSYVGGNTGELFF. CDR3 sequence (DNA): TGTGCCAGCAGTTACGTGGGGGGGAACACCGGGGAGCTGTTTTTT.

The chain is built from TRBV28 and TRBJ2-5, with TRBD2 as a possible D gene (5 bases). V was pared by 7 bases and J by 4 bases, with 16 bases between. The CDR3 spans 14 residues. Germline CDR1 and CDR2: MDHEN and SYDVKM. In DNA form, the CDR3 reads TGTGCCAGCACCCCATTCGGGGTCGGAGAGACCCAGTACTTC. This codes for CASTPFGVGETQYF.

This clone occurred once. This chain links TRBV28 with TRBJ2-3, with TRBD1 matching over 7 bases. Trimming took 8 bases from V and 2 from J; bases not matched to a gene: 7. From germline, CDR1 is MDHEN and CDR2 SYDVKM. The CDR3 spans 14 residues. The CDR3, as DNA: TGTGCCAGCTGCTCAGGGGGAATCACAGATACGCAGTATTTT. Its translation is CASCSGGITDTQYF. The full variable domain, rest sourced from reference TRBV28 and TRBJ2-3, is DVKVTQSSRYLVKRTGEKVFLECVQDMDHENMFWYRQDPGLGLRLIYFSYDVKMKEKGDIPEGYSVSREKKERFSLILESASTNQTSMYLCASCSGGITDTQYFGPGTRLTVL.

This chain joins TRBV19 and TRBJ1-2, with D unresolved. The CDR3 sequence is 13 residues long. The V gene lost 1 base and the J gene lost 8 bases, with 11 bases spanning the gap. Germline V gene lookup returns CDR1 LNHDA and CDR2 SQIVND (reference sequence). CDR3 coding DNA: TGTGCCAGTAGTATAGGCGGGGAGAACGGCTACACCTTC. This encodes CASSIGGENGYTF.

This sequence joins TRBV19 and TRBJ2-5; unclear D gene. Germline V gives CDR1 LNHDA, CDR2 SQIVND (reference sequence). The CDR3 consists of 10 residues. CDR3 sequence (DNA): TGTGGGTGCCTTAGAGAGACCCAGTACTTC. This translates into CGCLRETQYF.

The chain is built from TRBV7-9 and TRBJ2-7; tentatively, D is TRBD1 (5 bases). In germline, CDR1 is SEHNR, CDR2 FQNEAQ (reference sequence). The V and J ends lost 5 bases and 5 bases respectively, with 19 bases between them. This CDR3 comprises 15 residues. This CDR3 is CASSPPNDGAHEQYF. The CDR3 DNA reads TGTGCCAGCAGCCCCCCCAACGATGGGGCCCACGAGCAGTACTTC.

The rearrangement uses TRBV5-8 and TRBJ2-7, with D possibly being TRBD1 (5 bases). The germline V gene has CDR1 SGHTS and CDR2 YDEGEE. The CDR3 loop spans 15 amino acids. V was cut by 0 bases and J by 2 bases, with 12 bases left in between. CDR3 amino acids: CASSLEILRAYEQYF. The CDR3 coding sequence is TGTGCCAGCAGCTTGGAAATCCTCAGGGCCTACGAGCAGTACTTC.

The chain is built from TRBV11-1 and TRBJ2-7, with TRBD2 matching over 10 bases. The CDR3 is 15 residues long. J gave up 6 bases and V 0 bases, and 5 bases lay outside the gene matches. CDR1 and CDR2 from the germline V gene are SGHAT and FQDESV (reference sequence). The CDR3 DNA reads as TGTGCCAGCAGCTTAGCCAGCGGGAGGGCCCCCGAGCAGTACTTC. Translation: CASSLASGRAPEQYF.

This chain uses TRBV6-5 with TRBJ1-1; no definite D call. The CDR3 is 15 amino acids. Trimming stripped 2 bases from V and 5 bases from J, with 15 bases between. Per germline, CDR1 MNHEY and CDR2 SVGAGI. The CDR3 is CASSYDMNLRTEAFF. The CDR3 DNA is TGTGCCAGCAGTTACGATATGAACTTGAGGACTGAAGCTTTCTTT.

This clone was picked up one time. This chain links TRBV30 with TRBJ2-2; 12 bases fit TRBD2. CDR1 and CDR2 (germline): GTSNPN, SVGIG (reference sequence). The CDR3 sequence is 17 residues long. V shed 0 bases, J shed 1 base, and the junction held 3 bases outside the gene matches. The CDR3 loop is CAWSVGTSGLNTGELFF. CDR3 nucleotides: TGTGCCTGGAGTGTAGGGACTAGCGGGTTGAACACCGGGGAGCTGTTTTTT.

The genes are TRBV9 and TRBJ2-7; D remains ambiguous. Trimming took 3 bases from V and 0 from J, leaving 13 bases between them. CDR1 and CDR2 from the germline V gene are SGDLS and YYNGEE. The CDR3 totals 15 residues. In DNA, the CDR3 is TGTGCCAGCAGCGAAAGCTCCCTCGGCTCCTACGAGCAGTACTTC. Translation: CASSESSLGSYEQYF.

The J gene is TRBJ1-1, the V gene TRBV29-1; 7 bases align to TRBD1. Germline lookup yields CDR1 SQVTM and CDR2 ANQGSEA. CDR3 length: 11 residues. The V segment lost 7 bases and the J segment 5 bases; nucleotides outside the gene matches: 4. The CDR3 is CSAQQGTEAFF. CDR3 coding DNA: TGCAGCGCCCAACAGGGGACTGAAGCTTTCTTT.

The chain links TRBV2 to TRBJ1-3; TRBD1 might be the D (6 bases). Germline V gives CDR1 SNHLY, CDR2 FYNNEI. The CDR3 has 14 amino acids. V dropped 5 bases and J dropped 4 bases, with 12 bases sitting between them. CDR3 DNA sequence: TGTGCCAGCAGTTCAACAGGGTCCGGAAACACCATATATTTT. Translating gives CASSSTGSGNTIYF.

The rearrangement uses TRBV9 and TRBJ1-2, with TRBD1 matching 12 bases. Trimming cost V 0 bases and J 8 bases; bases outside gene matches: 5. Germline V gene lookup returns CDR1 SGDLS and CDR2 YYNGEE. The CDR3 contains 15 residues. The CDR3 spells CASSVGGQGARGYTF. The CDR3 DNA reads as TGTGCCAGCAGCGTAGGGGGACAGGGGGCGCGAGGCTACACCTTC.

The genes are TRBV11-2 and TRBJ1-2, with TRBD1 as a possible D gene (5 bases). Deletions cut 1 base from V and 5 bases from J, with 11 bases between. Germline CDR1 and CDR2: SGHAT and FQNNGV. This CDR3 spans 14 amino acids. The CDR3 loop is CASSLAGGGYGYTF. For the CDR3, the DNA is TGTGCCAGCAGCTTAGCGGGGGGAGGATATGGCTACACCTTC. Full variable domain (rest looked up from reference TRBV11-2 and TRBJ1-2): EAGVAQSPRYKIIEKRQSVAFWCNPISGHATLYWYQQILGQGPKLLIQFQNNGVVDDSQLPKDRFSAERLKGVDSTLKIQPAKLEDSAVYLCASSLAGGGYGYTFGSGTRLTVV.

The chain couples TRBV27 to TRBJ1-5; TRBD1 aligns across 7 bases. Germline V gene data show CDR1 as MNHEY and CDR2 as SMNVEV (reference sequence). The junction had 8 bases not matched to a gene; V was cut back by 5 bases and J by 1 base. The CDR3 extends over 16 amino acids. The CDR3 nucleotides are TGTGCCAGCAGTCCCACGACAGGGATGAGCAATCAGCCCCAGCATTTT. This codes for CASSPTTGMSNQPQHF.

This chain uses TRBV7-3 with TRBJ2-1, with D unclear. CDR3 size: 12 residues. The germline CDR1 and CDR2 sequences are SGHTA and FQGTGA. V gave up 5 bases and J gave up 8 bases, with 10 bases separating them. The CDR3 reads CASSHGGDEQFF. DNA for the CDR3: TGTGCCAGCAGCCATGGCGGCGATGAGCAGTTCTTC.

CDR3 amino acids: CATSRDRGSGNTIYF. In DNA, the CDR3 is TGTGCCACCAGCAGAGATCGAGGGTCTGGAAACACCATATATTTT. This chain joins TRBV15 and TRBJ1-3, with D uncertain. Germline CDR1 LNHNV, CDR2 YYDKDF (reference sequence). This CDR3 is 15 amino acids long. V gave up 0 bases and J gave up 1 base, with 7 bases separating them. Combining the CDR3 with reference TRBV15 and TRBJ1-3 gives the whole variable domain DAMVIQNPRYQVTQFGKPVTLSCSQTLNHNVMYWYQQKSSQAPKLLFHYYDKDFNNEADTPDNFQSRRPNTSFCFLDIRSPGLGDTAMYLCATSRDRGSGNTIYFGEGSWLTVV.

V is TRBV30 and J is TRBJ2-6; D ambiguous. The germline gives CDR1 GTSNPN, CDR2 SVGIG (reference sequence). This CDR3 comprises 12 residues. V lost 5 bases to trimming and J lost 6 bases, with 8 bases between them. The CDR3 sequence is CAWGHAANVLTF. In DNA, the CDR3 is TGTGCCTGGGGGCATGCGGCCAACGTCCTGACTTTC.